The entry below gives a single T cell receptor beta chain sequence along with its context. It lacks a known antigen. No much larger clonotype is one base removed from it; base qualities were not supplied. The data derive from a study of blood T cells in healthy people across ages (dated by TCRdb to about 2015). Background on the whole study: In model experiments, roughly one uniquely barcoded TCR beta cDNA molecule per two T cells was captured by template switching. Using deep sequencing normalized with unique cDNA molecular identifiers, the study measured how TCR beta repertoire diversity changes with age. The donors were divided into four age groups: young (average around 16 years), middle-aged (about 39), aged (approximately 62) and long-lived (approximately 74). To avoid experimental bias, donors of different ages were spread randomly across the sequencing lanes. For two donors (one aged 18 to 29 and one aged 80 or older), the study analyzed two additional independent replicas of 1 million unique cDNA reads from the same blood draw.

The germline V gene encodes CDR1 LNHDA and CDR2 SQIVND (reference sequence). V was cut back by 5 bases and J by 1 base, leaving a gap of 11 bases between them. The CDR3, cysteine through phenylalanine, is 14 amino acids long. Only the CDR3 region is kept as DNA, spanning 42 bases read in frame from base 1. What the work shows at the level of the full study, not this receptor alone: The CMV infection status of donors was not known, potentially confounding age-related changes in expanded clonotypes. Compared with the aged group, more naive CD4+ T cells, fewer expanded clones and increased TCR diversity were shown by the long-lived group, suggesting age selection. Estimates of total diversity from one million sequenced T cells were regarded as lower bounds and underestimates. Conclusive comparison of naive and antigen-experienced compartments was prevented by the profiling of bulk unsorted PBMCs. Observed TCR beta diversity correlated strongly with the percentage of naive T cells measured by flow cytometry. Observed TCR beta diversity per million T cells fell roughly linearly with age, and a significant reduction was already apparent by age around 44.

Systemically healthy Caucasian individuals from Russia, approximately 39 in total and aged about 6 to 95 years, were included as donors. Around 9.8 milliliters of peripheral blood were collected from each donor into EDTA-treated Vacutainer tubes. Ficoll-Paque density-gradient centrifugation was used to isolate PBMCs, with at least 6.5 million per sample. Trizol reagent was used to extract total RNA from the PBMCs, yielding at least 6 micrograms per sample. For every donor, an aliquot of PBMCs went through flow cytometry to measure the percentages of naive CD45RAhigh/CD27high T cells. Library generation was performed with 5' RACE. For sequencing, an Illumina HiSeq 2500 was employed. A second roughly 6 to 11 cycle PCR used a sample-barcoded 5' primer and a J-beta primer mix. A template-switch 5' adaptor carrying 12 random nucleotides introduced a unique molecular identifier onto each TCR beta cDNA molecule. At least 3 million CDR3-containing paired-end reads were obtained from each sample. The Mint cDNA synthesis kit, primed by a TRBC-specific oligonucleotide, was used to synthesize first-strand cDNA from all RNA. After uracil-DNA glycosylase treatment, a first 18-cycle PCR used universal primers M1SS and BC2_uni_R on all cDNA. As for the original processing: Each sample was normalized by randomly selecting 1 million high-quality reads, each carrying a distinct molecular identifier. Instead of being binned into consensus sequences, reads with shared molecular identifiers were discarded. MiTCR, run with a Q25 quality threshold and the strictest error-elimination algorithm, handled CDR3 identification, clonotype clustering and error correction. Lower-bound total TCR beta diversity was estimated with a nonparametric unseen species model using Euler transformation. TCRdb reran the public reads through fastp at Q25 and MiXCR, keeping productive beta chains. Every entry covers one CDR3 protein and lists the most common genes and DNA from its rows. The V and J calls follow TCRdb's processing rather than the paper's. A total of approximately 1.5 million distinct CDR3 sequences appear in this sample, 40% to 45% of them only once. The ten most abundant clones make up around 4% of the sample.

The specimen was blood. Recombination linked TRBV19 to TRBJ1-1; TRBD1 could be the D gene, as 5 bases match. The TCR comes from a woman aged 18 to 35 in good health. The DNA sequence reads TGTGCCAGTAGTGTGGGACTCCGGAACACTGAAGCTTTCTTT. This sequence encodes CASSVGLRNTEAFF.